These 21 T cell receptor beta chains came from one sample sequenced in a study of T cells in Graves' hyperthyroidism and ophthalmopathy. Researchers amplified the TCR beta CDR3 regions from RNA transcripts. During a first-round RT-PCR of the TCR CDR3, the HTBI primer set was used. MiXCR, run by TCRdb on the multiplex PCR reads, gives a single entry per CDR3 protein. The sample has roughly 93,000 distinct CDR3 sequences; over 50% are singletons. Material: blood. The receptors shown here come from a woman between 40 and 50 years old with Graves' hyperthyroidism.

The chain couples TRBV19 to TRBJ1-1, with D maybe TRBD1 (6 bases). Germline CDR1 is LNHDA and CDR2 is SQIVND (reference sequence). The CDR3 covers 14 residues. V was pared by 8 bases and J by 0 bases, with 13 bases between. The CDR3 DNA follows: TGTGCCAGTGCTAGGGGACACCTGAACACTGAAGCTTTCTTT. This encodes CASARGHLNTEAFF. Together with reference TRBV19 and TRBJ1-1, the CDR3 gives the full variable domain: DGGITQSPKYLFRKEGQNVTLSCEQNLNHDAMYWYRQDPGQGLRLIYYSQIVNDFQKGDIAEGYSVSREKKESFPLTVTSAQKNPTAFYLCASARGHLNTEAFFGQGTRLTVV.

This clonotype was seen ten or more times. The chain combines TRBV7-2 with TRBJ1-2; unclear D gene. Trimming removed 0 bases from V and 3 bases from J, with 8 bases in between. The CDR3 totals 14 residues. Germline V gives CDR1 SGHTA, CDR2 FQGNSA. In DNA form, the CDR3 reads TGTGCCAGCAGCTTAGCTCTTAGGGACTATGGCTACACCTTC. Protein product: CASSLALRDYGYTF.

This clonotype occurred many times. Mismatch with germline at one junction end may stem from a read error. This rearrangement joins TRBV12-3 or TRBV12-4 to TRBJ1-1; D uncertain. The CDR3 covers 14 residues. CDR3 protein: CASSLNWRYTEAFF. As DNA, the CDR3 is TGTGCCAGTAGTTTAAATTGGCGATACACTGAAGCTTTCTTT.

This clonotype has at least ten counts. The gene calls are TRBV5-1 and TRBJ1-2, with D perhaps TRBD1 (5 bases). CDR3 length equals 15 residues. Germline V gene sequence: CDR1 SGHRS, CDR2 YFSETQ. V was clipped by 5 bases and J by 4 bases, with 18 bases between them. The chain's CDR3 is CASRYAPTEPYGYTF. DNA for the CDR3: TGCGCCAGCAGGTACGCGCCGACAGAACCCTATGGCTACACCTTC.

This clonotype was picked up many times. The V gene is TRBV5-1, the J gene TRBJ1-2; D ambiguous. This CDR3 is 14 amino acids long. The V gene's germline CDR1 is SGHRS and CDR2 YFSETQ. Deletions cut 0 bases from V and 3 bases from J, with 9 bases between. The CDR3 DNA reads TGCGCCAGCAGCTTGGGGCCAGGATACTATGGCTACACCTTC. Residues: CASSLGPGYYGYTF.

This clonotype was counted at least ten times. The chain has TRBV28 and TRBJ1-5; D call uncertain. V was clipped by 6 bases and J by 9 bases, with 21 bases between them. The CDR3 spans 15 residues. Germline loops: CDR1 MDHEN, CDR2 SYDVKM. The CDR3 here is CASRLASGPLSPQHF. Here the CDR3 DNA reads TGTGCCAGCAGGCTAGCCTCCGGGCCGCTTTCGCCCCAGCATTTT.

A word on this clonotype: The final CDR3 position lacks the conserved phenylalanine or tryptophan, pointing to a likely read error. The limits of the CDR3 on the DNA are not certain, so only TCRdb's listed CDR3 is given. The V gene is TRBV12-3 or TRBV12-4, the J gene TRBJ1-6; TRBD1 is the table's D call, not checked against the DNA. The CDR3 length is 11 residues, termini included. The CDR3 sequence is CAISGGGRSHS.

The chain has TRBV7-2 and TRBJ2-7; TRBD1 matches at 7 bases. J lost 5 bases, V lost 6 bases, and 16 bases had no gene match. Germline assignment: CDR1 SGHTA and CDR2 FQGNSA. The CDR3 length is 16 residues. CDR3 protein: CASSRPGPGTEDEQYF. Here the CDR3 DNA reads TGTGCCAGCAGTAGACCGGGACCAGGGACAGAGGACGAGCAGTACTTC. Combining the CDR3 with reference TRBV7-2 and TRBJ2-7 gives the whole variable domain GAGVSQSPSNKVTEKGKDVELRCDPISGHTALYWYRQSLGQGLEFLIYFQGNSAPDKSGLPSDRFSAERTGGSVSTLTIQRTQQEDSAVYLCASSRPGPGTEDEQYFGPGTRLTVT.

This chain joins TRBV15 and TRBJ1-3; the match to TRBD1 covers 9 bases. V shed 1 base and J 4 bases; nucleotides not matched to a gene: 2. This CDR3 comprises 15 residues. Germline V CDR1 and CDR2: LNHNV, YYDKDF (reference sequence). This chain's CDR3 is CATSRVGTGGNTIYF. CDR3 nucleotide sequence: TGTGCCACCAGCAGAGTGGGGACAGGGGGAAACACCATATATTTT.

Concerning this clonotype itself: It may be a read error: a sequence one base away is much more abundant. The V call is TRBV13, the J call TRBJ1-1, with 7 bases matching TRBD1. This CDR3 has 15 amino acids. Germline V lookup: CDR1 PRHDT, CDR2 FYEKMQ (reference sequence). In DNA, the CDR3 is TGTGCCAGCAGCCTACAGCCCCAGGGGGGAACTGGAGCTTTCTTT. Encoded protein: CASSLQPQGGTGAFF.

CDR3 in amino acids: CASSLAGQPQHF. CDR3 bases: TGTGCCAGCAGTCTGGCCGGGCAACCCCAGCATTTT. The J gene is TRBJ1-5, the V gene TRBV5-6; the D is unclear. Germline CDR1 reads SGHDT; CDR2 reads YYEEEE. V shed 5 bases and J shed 10 bases, with 13 bases lying between them. This CDR3 has 12 residues.

This clonotype is labeled as medium-sized. V gene TRBV20-1 combines with J gene TRBJ1-2; TRBD1 matches 8 bases. Germline CDR1 is DFQATT and CDR2 is SNEGSKA (reference sequence). The trim removed 6 bases at V and 5 bases at J, leaving 8 bases unmatched. The CDR3 has 13 amino acids. CDR3 in amino acids: CSAIVQGGYGYTF. The CDR3 bases are TGCAGTGCCATCGTACAGGGGGGGTATGGCTACACCTTC.

This clonotype has only one observation. Mismatch with germline at one junction end may stem from a read error. V and J are TRBV5-1 and TRBJ2-7, with 9 nucleotides matching TRBD1. In germline, CDR1 is SGHRS, CDR2 YFSETQ. This CDR3 region has 15 residues. CDR3 in amino acids: CANSSTGTGLNEQYF. CDR3 sequence (DNA): TGTGCCAACAGCTCAACCGGGACAGGGCTCAACGAGCAGTACTTC.

This clonotype was observed a handful of times. This chain joins TRBV7-9 and TRBJ1-1, with 11 bases aligning to TRBD1. The CDR3 is 14 amino acids. CDR1 and CDR2 (germline): SEHNR, FQNEAQ (reference sequence). After removal of 4 bases from V and 4 bases from J, the junction contained 2 bases not matched to a gene. The chain's CDR3 is CASSWGQGGTEAFF. In DNA, the CDR3 is TGTGCCAGCAGCTGGGGACAGGGGGGCACTGAAGCTTTCTTT. Filled out from reference TRBV7-9 and TRBJ1-1, the complete variable domain reads DTGVSQNPRHKITKRGQNVTFRCDPISEHNRLYWYRQTLGQGPEFLTYFQNEAQLEKSRLLSDRFSAERPKGSFSTLEIQRTEQGDSAMYLCASSWGQGGTEAFFGQGTRLTVV.

The chain combines TRBV7-9 with TRBJ2-5, with D possibly TRBD2 on 5 matching bases. Germline CDR1 SEHNR, CDR2 FQNEAQ (reference sequence). The ends were cut back, 1 base at V and 10 bases at J, with 13 bases in the middle. The CDR3 runs to 13 residues. The chain's CDR3 is CASSLDASWNQYF. The CDR3 DNA reads as TGTGCCAGCAGCTTAGATGCTAGCTGGAACCAGTACTTC.

This clonotype was picked up one time. A read error is possible here, since a much larger clone lies one base away. The chain combines TRBV6-5 with TRBJ2-2; 7 bases match TRBD1. Germline CDR1 is MNHEY and CDR2 is SVGAGI. The CDR3 totals 14 residues. V lost 2 bases, J lost 6 bases, and 3 bases stayed unmatched. The CDR3 DNA reads TGTGCCAGCAGTTACCCGCAGGGGGCCGGGGAGCTGTTTTTT. Its translation is CASSYPQGAGELFF.

On this clonotype itself: The junction and the germline gene differ at one end; a read error may be behind it. The chain joins TRBV7-3 to TRBJ2-1; D unclear. Germline-derived CDR1 and CDR2 are SGHTA and FQGTGA. CDR3 length: 13 amino acids. The CDR3 protein is CASSLTGYNEQLF. In DNA, the CDR3 is TGTGCCAGCAGCTTAACGGGGTACAATGAGCAGCTCTTC.

To note about this clonotype: A much larger clone sits a single nucleotide away, making a read error possible. The chain carries TRBV10-3 and TRBJ2-7; weak D call: TRBD1 (5 bases). The germline gives CDR1 ENHRY, CDR2 SYGVKD. This CDR3 comprises 13 residues. The CDR3 DNA sequence: TGTGCCTTCAGTGTGGGGCAGGGATGGGAGCAGTACTTC. This codes for CAFSVGQGWEQYF.

As concerns this clonotype: Here the CDR3 omits its conserved ending phenylalanine or tryptophan, so a read error is the likely source. The DNA is left out, because the CDR3 cannot be placed on it with certainty; the CDR3 is given as TCRdb lists it. The chain is built from TRBV29-1 and TRBJ2-7. Per germline, CDR1 SQVTM and CDR2 ANQGSEA. Counting both end residues, the CDR3 totals 12 amino acids. The CDR3 reads CGVEPTFGRRYL.

This clonotype was found a few times. The chain carries TRBV29-1 and TRBJ2-5, with unresolved D. This CDR3 comprises 15 residues. V was pared by 4 bases and J by 2 bases, with 17 bases between. CDR1 is SQVTM and CDR2 is ANQGSEA in the germline V gene. The CDR3 protein is CSVGGGIPYQETQYF. Written as DNA, the CDR3 is TGCAGCGTTGGGGGTGGCATACCCTATCAAGAGACCCAGTACTTC.

CDR3 region: CASSQGLAVSTQYF. The CDR3 nucleotides are TGTGCCAGCAGCCAAGGACTAGCGGTTTCGACCCAGTACTTC. The chain couples TRBV7-3 to TRBJ2-5; 10 bases are a match to TRBD2. Germline values: CDR1 SGHTA, CDR2 FQGTGA. Trimming at V came to 5 bases and at J to 7 bases, leaving 7 bases not matched to a gene. The CDR3 runs to 14 residues.